This T cell receptor beta chain was found in a study of T cells in Graves' hyperthyroidism and ophthalmopathy. Background on the study: Before any treatment, at initial diagnosis, peripheral blood was collected. Notes on the study in general: Most clonotypes that expanded in the thyroid above 0.001 also showed up in blood. Model output signaled ophthalmopathy a median around 6.9 months ahead of onset. Using 13 V-J features, a model discriminated ophthalmopathy from stable hyperthyroidism.

The TCR beta CDR3 regions underwent amplification using RNA transcripts as the source. The HTBI primer set served for first-round RT-PCR of the TCR CDR3. TCRdb called the multiplex PCR reads again in MiXCR, with one record for every CDR3 protein. Of 500,000 to 750,000 distinct CDR3 sequences in the sample, 14% were seen once. CDR3 length: 15 residues. V lost 2 bases and J lost 4; bases outside the gene matches: 6. Germline assignment: CDR1 MDHEN and CDR2 SYDVKM. Turning to this clonotype: Its antigen is unidentified.

The sample was blood. This chain connects TRBV28 to TRBJ2-3, with 7 bases fitting TRBD2. The clonotype originates from a woman aged 18-30 years with Graves' ophthalmopathy. CDR3 in DNA: TGTGCCAGCAGTTTACCTCAGGCGGGAGCAGATACGCAGTATTTT. Residues: CASSLPQAGADTQYF.